Listed below are T cell receptor beta chains from one sample, sequenced in a study of cytomegalovirus exposure and HLA in healthy donors. Clones were read by immunoSEQ multiplex PCR, and TCRdb kept only the in-frame ones, dropping some. The sample records tens of thousands of clones, roughly four fifths being singletons. Sequencing used PBMCs. The origin of the receptors is a woman aged 30 to 39 in good health and CMV-seropositive. The CDR3 runs from the conserved cysteine through the conserved F or W. A D gene is named only where the DNA matches it firmly. Clone size is given for some rows only: seen once, a few or many times, or a class if the clone is expanded.

clone size	J gene	V gene	D gene	CDR3 protein	CDR3 DNA
-	TRBJ1-1	TRBV29-1	-	CSVDRNFNTEAFF	TGCAGCGTAGACAGGAATTTTAACACTGAAGCTTTCTTT
-	TRBJ2-1	TRBV10-3	TRBD2	CAISARQAGEYNEQFF	TGTGCCATCAGTGCTCGCCAAGCGGGGGAATACAATGAGCAGTTCTTC
-	TRBJ1-6	TRBV30	-	CAWNRDNISPLHF	TGTGCCTGGAACCGGGACAACATTTCACCCCTCCACTTT
once	TRBJ2-3	TRBV2	TRBD1	CASRARGNTDTQYF	TGTGCCAGCAGAGCCAGGGGGAACACAGATACGCAGTATTTT
once	TRBJ2-4	TRBV18	-	CASSPPGGARNIQYF	TGTGCCAGCTCACCACCAGGGGGGGCCCGAAACATTCAGTACTTC
-	TRBJ2-7	TRBV4-1	TRBD1	CASSPGQADYEQYF	TGCGCCAGCAGCCCGGGACAGGCCGACTACGAGCAGTACTTC
few	TRBJ1-4	TRBV5-1	-	CASRDSSQKLFF	TGCGCCAGCAGGGACAGCAGCCAAAAACTGTTTTTT
once	TRBJ2-5	TRBV2	TRBD2	CASRATSGQETQYF	TGTGCCAGCAGAGCAACTAGCGGCCAAGAGACCCAGTACTTC
-	TRBJ1-1	TRBV5-1	TRBD1	CASSPGQGRTEAFF	TGCGCCAGCAGCCCGGGACAGGGAAGGACTGAAGCTTTCTTT
-	TRBJ2-7	TRBV2	-	CASSERVELTETYEQYF	TGTGCCAGCAGTGAACGAGTAGAACTGACTGAAACCTACGAGCAGTACTTC
few	TRBJ1-4	TRBV11-2	TRBD1	CASRPGQTNEKLFF	TGTGCCAGCAGGCCGGGACAGACTAATGAAAAACTGTTTTTT
-	TRBJ2-7	TRBV15	TRBD1	CATSSGQGAYEQYF	TGTGCCACCAGCTCGGGACAGGGAGCCTACGAGCAGTACTTC
once	TRBJ1-1	TRBV19	-	CASSRTGGGYTEAFF	TGTGCCAGTAGTCGTACGGGCGGGGGGTACACTGAAGCTTTCTTT
once	TRBJ2-6	TRBV9	-	CASSVGVGGRHSGANVLTF	TGTGCCAGCAGCGTAGGGGTCGGGGGGCGCCATTCTGGGGCCAACGTCCTGACTTTC
-	TRBJ1-6	TRBV6-5	TRBD1	CASNDKGAHSPLHF	TGTGCCAGCAACGACAAGGGGGCTCATTCACCCCTCCACTTT
-	TRBJ2-7	TRBV13	TRBD1	CASSLIISTSGTGSCEQYF	TGTGCCAGCAGCTTAATCATCTCTACCTCCGGGACAGGGTCGTGCGAGCAGTACTTC
few	TRBJ1-2	TRBV27	-	CASSSTGFGVGYTF	TGTGCCAGCAGTTCCACAGGGTTCGGGGTTGGCTACACCTTC
-	TRBJ2-3	TRBV7-2	-	CASRPPGSGVTDTQYF	TGTGCCAGCAGGCCCCCTGGGTCCGGGGTCACAGATACGCAGTATTTT
-	TRBJ2-2	TRBV19	TRBD2	CASSLSGVSRAGELFF	TGTGCCAGTAGTCTTAGCGGGGTATCTCGAGCCGGGGAGCTGTTTTTT
-	TRBJ2-3	TRBV2	TRBD2	CASSARLAGNTDTQYF	TGTGCCAGCAGTGCCAGACTAGCGGGAAACACAGATACGCAGTATTTT
-	TRBJ2-2	TRBV6-4	-	CASSEIGAGELFF	TGTGCCAGCAGTGAAATCGGGGCCGGGGAGCTGTTTTTT
-	TRBJ1-1	TRBV28	TRBD1	CASGWPDREGGTEAFF	TGTGCCAGCGGGTGGCCGGACAGGGAGGGGGGCACTGAAGCTTTCTTT
-	TRBJ1-2	TRBV30	-	CAWSLLAGDGYTF	TGTGCCTGGAGTCTACTGGCCGGGGATGGCTACACCTTC
-	TRBJ1-1	TRBV18	-	CASSPTEGKGGFF	TGTGCCAGCTCACCGACAGAGGGAAAGGGGGGGTTCTTT
-	TRBJ2-2	TRBV11-3	-	CASRRNGGPGSGELFF	TGTGCCAGCAGACGCAACGGGGGGCCAGGGTCCGGGGAGCTGTTTTTT
-	TRBJ2-5	TRBV30	TRBD2	CAWSEISGKPYF	TGTGCCTGGAGTGAGATAAGCGGGAAGCCCTACTTC
-	TRBJ1-5	TRBV6-5	TRBD1	CASSADREKNQPQHF	TGTGCCAGCAGCGCCGACAGGGAAAAGAATCAGCCCCAGCATTTT
-	TRBJ1-2	TRBV28	TRBD1	CASSPGTGFNYGYTF	TGTGCCAGCAGCCCTGGGACAGGGTTTAACTATGGCTACACCTTC
-	TRBJ2-7	TRBV28	-	CASSFPAGAYEQYF	TGTGCCAGCAGTTTTCCCGCGGGCGCCTACGAGCAGTACTTC
-	TRBJ2-5	TRBV29-1	-	CSVEDTGGDETQYF	TGCAGCGTTGAAGACACAGGGGGGGATGAGACCCAGTACTTC
-	TRBJ1-6	TRBV16	TRBD1	CASSEVRTGGTYNSPLHF	TGTGCCAGCAGCGAAGTTAGGACAGGGGGCACCTATAATTCACCCCTCCACTTT
-	TRBJ2-5	TRBV6-1	-	CASSEGRGGAQETQYF	TGTGCCAGCAGTGAAGGGCGTGGGGGGGCTCAAGAGACCCAGTACTTC
-	TRBJ2-5	TRBV5-1	TRBD2	CASSTGLAENQETQYF	TGCGCCAGCAGCACCGGACTAGCGGAGAACCAAGAGACCCAGTACTTC
once	TRBJ2-3	TRBV7-6	-	CASSLTGVPPLDTQYF	TGTGCCAGCAGCTTAACCGGGGTTCCCCCTCTAGATACGCAGTATTTT
-	TRBJ2-6	TRBV19	-	CASSSKTLQSGANVLTF	TGTGCCAGTAGTTCCAAGACACTTCAGTCTGGGGCCAACGTCCTGACTTTC
-	TRBJ2-7	TRBV7-9	-	CASGSGVSYEQYF	TGTGCCAGCGGGTCGGGAGTTTCCTACGAGCAGTACTTC
-	TRBJ1-1	TRBV29-1	TRBD1	CSVRQGDTEAFF	TGCAGCGTCCGACAGGGAGACACTGAAGCTTTCTTT
-	TRBJ1-2	TRBV6-5	TRBD1	CASSSEGARGYGYTF	TGTGCCAGCAGTAGTGAGGGGGCGCGGGGCTATGGCTACACCTTC
-	TRBJ1-2	TRBV5-4	-	CASRMGGTPSLNYGYTF	TGTGCCAGCAGAATGGGGGGGACGCCCTCCTTAAACTATGGCTACACCTTC
-	TRBJ2-5	TRBV6-6	TRBD2	CASSYSTGLQETQYF	TGTGCCAGCAGTTACTCGACGGGACTACAAGAGACCCAGTACTTC
-	TRBJ1-2	TRBV6-6	TRBD1	CASSYSSGTGGGYTF	TGTGCCAGCAGTTACTCGAGTGGGACAGGGGGTGGCTACACCTTC
-	TRBJ1-4	TRBV4-1	TRBD1	CASSQVQGATNEKLFF	TGCGCCAGCAGCCAGGTACAGGGGGCAACTAATGAAAAACTGTTTTTT
few	TRBJ2-7	TRBV5-1	TRBD2	CASSLLPSGSSYEQYF	TGCGCCAGCAGCCTATTACCTAGCGGGAGCTCCTACGAGCAGTACTTC
once	TRBJ2-3	TRBV25-1	-	CASSESGTDTQYF	TGTGCCAGCAGTGAGAGCGGCACAGATACGCAGTATTTT
-	TRBJ2-1	TRBV7-2	TRBD2	CASSPASGRYNEQFF	TGTGCCAGCAGCCCCGCTAGCGGGCGATACAATGAGCAGTTCTTC
-	TRBJ1-3	TRBV5-4	TRBD1	CASSPDRASGNTIYF	TGTGCCAGCAGCCCGGACAGGGCCTCTGGAAACACCATATATTTT
-	TRBJ2-3	TRBV6-4	TRBD2	CASSEGSGGHTDTQYF	TGTGCCAGCAGTGAAGGTAGCGGGGGACACACAGATACGCAGTATTTT
-	TRBJ2-1	TRBV19	TRBD1	CASSTSGGGEQFF	TGTGCCAGTAGTACCTCAGGGGGCGGGGAGCAGTTCTTC
-	TRBJ1-2	TRBV9	-	CASSVGGGSYGYTF	TGTGCCAGCAGCGTAGGGGGGGGATCCTATGGCTACACCTTC
few	TRBJ2-7	TRBV6-5	-	CASSLGQGLKEQYF	TGTGCCAGCAGCCTCGGACAGGGACTAAAGGAGCAGTACTTC
-	TRBJ1-1	TRBV6-5	-	CASSYSSRASEAFF	TGTGCCAGCAGTTACTCGTCCAGGGCTAGTGAAGCTTTCTTT
-	TRBJ1-2	TRBV29-1	-	CSVGPGDYPF	TGCAGCGTTGGACCCGGTGACTACCCCTTC
-	TRBJ2-7	TRBV27	-	CASSSKPDRFYEQYF	TGTGCCAGCAGTTCCAAACCGGACAGATTTTACGAGCAGTACTTC
-	TRBJ2-2	TRBV6-5	TRBD1	CASRAQGASTGELFF	TGTGCCAGCAGAGCACAGGGGGCAAGTACCGGGGAGCTGTTTTTT
-	TRBJ2-1	TRBV15	-	CATSREAGQAYNEQFF	TGTGCCACCAGCAGAGAAGCGGGACAGGCCTACAATGAGCAGTTCTTC
-	TRBJ1-1	TRBV6-5	-	CASSYDGQGTEAFF	TGTGCCAGCAGTTACGACGGGCAGGGCACTGAAGCTTTCTTT
-	TRBJ2-5	TRBV5-6	-	CASSQTTGNQETQYF	TGTGCCAGCAGCCAGACTACAGGGAACCAAGAGACCCAGTACTTC
-	TRBJ2-7	TRBV12-2	-	CASRFPGGDRGRRIYEQYF	TGTGCAAGTCGCTTCCCTGGGGGGGACAGGGGGCGCAGAATCTACGAGCAGTACTTC
-	TRBJ1-1	TRBV9	-	CASSVEWSTEAFF	TGTGCCAGCAGCGTAGAGTGGAGCACTGAAGCTTTCTTT